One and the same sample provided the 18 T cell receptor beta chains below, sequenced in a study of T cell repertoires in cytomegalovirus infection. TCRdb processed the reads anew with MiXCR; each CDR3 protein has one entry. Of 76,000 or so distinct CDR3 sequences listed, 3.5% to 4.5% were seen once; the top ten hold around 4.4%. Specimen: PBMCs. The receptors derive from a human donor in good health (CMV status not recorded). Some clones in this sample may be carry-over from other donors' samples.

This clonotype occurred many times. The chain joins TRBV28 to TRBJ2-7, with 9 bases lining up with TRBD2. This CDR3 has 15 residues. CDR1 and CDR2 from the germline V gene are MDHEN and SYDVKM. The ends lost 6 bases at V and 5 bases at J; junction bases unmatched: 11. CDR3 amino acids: CASRSRAGGFDEQYF. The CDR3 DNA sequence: TGTGCCAGCAGGTCTAGGGCGGGGGGGTTCGACGAGCAGTACTTC.

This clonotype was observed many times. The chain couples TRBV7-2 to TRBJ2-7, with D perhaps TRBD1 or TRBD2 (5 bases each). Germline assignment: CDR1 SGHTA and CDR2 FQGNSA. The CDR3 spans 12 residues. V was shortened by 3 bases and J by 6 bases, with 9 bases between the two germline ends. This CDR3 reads CASSFWDREQYF. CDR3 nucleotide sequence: TGTGCCAGCAGCTTTTGGGACCGCGAGCAGTACTTC. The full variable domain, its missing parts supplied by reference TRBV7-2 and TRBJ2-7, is GAGVSQSPSNKVTEKGKDVELRCDPISGHTALYWYRQSLGQGLEFLIYFQGNSAPDKSGLPSDRFSAERTGGSVSTLTIQRTQQEDSAVYLCASSFWDREQYFGPGTRLTVT.

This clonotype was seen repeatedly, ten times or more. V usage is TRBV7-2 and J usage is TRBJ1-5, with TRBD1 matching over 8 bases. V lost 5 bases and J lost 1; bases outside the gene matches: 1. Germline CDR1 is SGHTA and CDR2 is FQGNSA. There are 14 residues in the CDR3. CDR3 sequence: CASSRDRSNQPQHF. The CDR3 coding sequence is TGTGCCAGCAGCCGGGACAGGAGCAATCAGCCCCAGCATTTT.

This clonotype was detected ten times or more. The CDR3 reads CASRPGVQQYF. The CDR3 DNA reads as TGCGCCAGCAGACCAGGGGTGCAGCAGTACTTC. The chain recombines TRBV4-1 with TRBJ2-7; the D gene is possibly TRBD1 (6 bases). Germline loops: CDR1 MGHRA, CDR2 YSYEKL. CDR3 size: 11 residues. Trimming left V 6 bases short and J 8 bases short, with 11 bases between.

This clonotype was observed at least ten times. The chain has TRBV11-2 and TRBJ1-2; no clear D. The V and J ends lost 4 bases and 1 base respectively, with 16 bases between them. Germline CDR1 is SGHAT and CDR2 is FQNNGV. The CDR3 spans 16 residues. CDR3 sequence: CASSSAFTRHNYGYTF. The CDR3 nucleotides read TGTGCCAGCAGCTCGGCCTTCACGCGCCATAACTATGGCTACACCTTC.

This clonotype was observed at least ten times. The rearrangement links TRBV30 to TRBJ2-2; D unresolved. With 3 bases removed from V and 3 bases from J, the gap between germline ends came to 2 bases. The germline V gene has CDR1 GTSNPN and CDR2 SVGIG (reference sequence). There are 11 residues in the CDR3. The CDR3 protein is CAWSHTGELFF. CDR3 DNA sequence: TGTGCCTGGAGCCACACCGGGGAGCTGTTTTTT.

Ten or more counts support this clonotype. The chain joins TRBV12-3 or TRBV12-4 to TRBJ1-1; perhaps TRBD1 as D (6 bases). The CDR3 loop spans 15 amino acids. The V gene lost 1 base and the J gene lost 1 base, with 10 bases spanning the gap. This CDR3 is CASSLVQGRNTEAFF. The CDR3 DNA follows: TGTGCCAGCAGTTTAGTTCAGGGGAGGAACACTGAAGCTTTCTTT.

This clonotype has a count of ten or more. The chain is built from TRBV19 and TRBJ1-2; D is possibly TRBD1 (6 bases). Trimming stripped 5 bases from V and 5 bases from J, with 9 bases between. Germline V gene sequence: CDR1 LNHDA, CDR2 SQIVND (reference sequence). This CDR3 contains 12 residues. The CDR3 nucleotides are TGTGCCAGTAGTGGACAGAGATATGGCTACACCTTC. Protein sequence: CASSGQRYGYTF.

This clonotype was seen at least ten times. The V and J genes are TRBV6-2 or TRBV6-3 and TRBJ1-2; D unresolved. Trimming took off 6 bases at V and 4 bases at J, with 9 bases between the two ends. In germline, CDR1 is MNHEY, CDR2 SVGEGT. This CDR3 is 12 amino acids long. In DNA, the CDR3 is TGTGCCAGCAGCAGGCATTCCTATGGCTACACCTTC. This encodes CASSRHSYGYTF.

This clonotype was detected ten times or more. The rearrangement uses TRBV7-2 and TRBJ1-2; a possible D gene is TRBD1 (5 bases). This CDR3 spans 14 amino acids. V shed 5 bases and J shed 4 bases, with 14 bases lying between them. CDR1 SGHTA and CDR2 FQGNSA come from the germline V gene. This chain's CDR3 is CASSIQYGGYGYTF. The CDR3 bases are TGTGCCAGCAGCATCCAATACGGGGGCTATGGCTACACCTTC. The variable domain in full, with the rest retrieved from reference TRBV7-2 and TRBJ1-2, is GAGVSQSPSNKVTEKGKDVELRCDPISGHTALYWYRQSLGQGLEFLIYFQGNSAPDKSGLPSDRFSAERTGGSVSTLTIQRTQQEDSAVYLCASSIQYGGYGYTFGSGTRLTVV.

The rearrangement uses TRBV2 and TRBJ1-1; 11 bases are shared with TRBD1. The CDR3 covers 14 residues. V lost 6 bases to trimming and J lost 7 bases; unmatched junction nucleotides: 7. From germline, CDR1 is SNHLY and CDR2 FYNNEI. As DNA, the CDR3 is TGTGCCAGCAGCCGGGACAGGGGGTATAATGAAGCTTTCTTT. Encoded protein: CASSRDRGYNEAFF.

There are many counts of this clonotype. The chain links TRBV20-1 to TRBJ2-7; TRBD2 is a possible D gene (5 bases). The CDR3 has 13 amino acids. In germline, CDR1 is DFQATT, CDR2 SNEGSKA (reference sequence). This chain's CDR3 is CSVYQAVSYEQYF. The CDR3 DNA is TGCAGCGTTTACCAAGCGGTCTCCTACGAGCAGTACTTC.

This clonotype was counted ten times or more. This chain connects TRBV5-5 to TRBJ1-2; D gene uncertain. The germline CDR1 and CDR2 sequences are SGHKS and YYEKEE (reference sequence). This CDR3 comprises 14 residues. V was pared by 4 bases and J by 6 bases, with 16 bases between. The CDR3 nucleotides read TGTGCCAGCAGCCCTCAAACGTCTATACATGGCTACACCTTC. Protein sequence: CASSPQTSIHGYTF. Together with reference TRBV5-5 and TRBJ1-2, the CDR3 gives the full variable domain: DAGVTQSPTHLIKTRGQQVTLRCSPISGHKSVSWYQQVLGQGPQFIFQYYEKEERGRGNFPDRFSARQFPNYSSELNVNALLLGDSALYLCASSPQTSIHGYTFGSGTRLTVV.

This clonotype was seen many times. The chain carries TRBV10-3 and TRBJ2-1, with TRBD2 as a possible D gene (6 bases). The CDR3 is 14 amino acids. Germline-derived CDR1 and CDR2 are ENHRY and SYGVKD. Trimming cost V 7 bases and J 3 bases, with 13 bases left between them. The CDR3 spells CAINEGGGYNEQFF. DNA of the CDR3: TGTGCCATCAACGAGGGAGGAGGCTACAATGAGCAGTTCTTC.

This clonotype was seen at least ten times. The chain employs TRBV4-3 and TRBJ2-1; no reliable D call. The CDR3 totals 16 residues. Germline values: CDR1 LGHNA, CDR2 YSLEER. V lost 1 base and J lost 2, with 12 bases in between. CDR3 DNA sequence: TGCGCCAGCAGCCAAGGCAACTTACAGCCCTACAATGAGCAGTTCTTC. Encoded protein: CASSQGNLQPYNEQFF.

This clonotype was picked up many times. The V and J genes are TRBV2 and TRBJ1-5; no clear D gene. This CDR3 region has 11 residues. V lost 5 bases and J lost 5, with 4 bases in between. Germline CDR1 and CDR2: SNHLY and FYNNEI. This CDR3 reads CASSLYQPQHF. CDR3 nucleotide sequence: TGTGCCAGCAGTCTGTATCAGCCCCAGCATTTT.

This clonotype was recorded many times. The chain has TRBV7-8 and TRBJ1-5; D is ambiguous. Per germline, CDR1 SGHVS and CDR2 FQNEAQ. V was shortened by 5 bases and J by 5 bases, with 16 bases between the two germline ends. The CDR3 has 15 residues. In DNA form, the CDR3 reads TGTGCCAGCAGCCCCGCAGTGGGGTTGGATCAGCCCCAGCATTTT. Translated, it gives CASSPAVGLDQPQHF.

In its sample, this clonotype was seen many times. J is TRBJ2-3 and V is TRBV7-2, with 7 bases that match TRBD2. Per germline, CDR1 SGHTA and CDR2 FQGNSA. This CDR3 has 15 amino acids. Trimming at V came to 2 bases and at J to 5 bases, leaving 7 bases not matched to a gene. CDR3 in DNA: TGTGCCAGCAGCTTAACTAGCGACTCGGGAGATACGCAGTATTTT. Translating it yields CASSLTSDSGDTQYF.